The 19 T cell receptor beta chains presented below share a single source sample, sequenced in a study of shared clonotypes between healthy human individuals. This table comes from immunoSEQ multiplex PCR, and its TCRdb copy is limited to in-frame clones, with some not included. The table shows about 980,000 clones, with 76% occurring only once. The sequencing sample was made of memory CD4+ T cells sorted from blood. Subset: CD45RA-negative fraction. The receptors stem from a young man in good health.

This clone turned up a few times. The J gene is TRBJ2-5, the V gene TRBV5-4, with 7 bases lining up with TRBD2. Germline V gene lookup returns CDR1 SGHNT and CDR2 YYREEE (reference sequence). The ends lost 4 bases at V and 5 bases at J; junction bases unmatched: 11. CDR3 length: 15 amino acids. DNA for the CDR3: TGTGCCAGCAGCCCACCGGACTCCGGGGGGGAGACCCAGTACTTC. It translates to CASSPPDSGGETQYF.

The V and J genes are TRBV5-1 and TRBJ1-2; the match to TRBD1 covers 8 bases. Germline V gene data show CDR1 as SGHRS and CDR2 as YFSETQ. The V and J ends lost 0 bases and 7 bases, in that order; junction bases with no gene match: 8. The CDR3 sequence is 15 residues long. The DNA of the CDR3 is TGCGCCAGCAGCTTGGATTCAGGGGGCGCCGCTGGCTACACCTTC. This translates into CASSLDSGGAAGYTF.

In its sample, this clone was seen once. The chain employs TRBV28 and TRBJ2-7; TRBD2 matches 8 bases. This CDR3 is 12 amino acids long. Germline V gene data show CDR1 as MDHEN and CDR2 as SYDVKM. V gave up 6 bases and J gave up 2 bases; unmatched junction bases: 0. This CDR3 reads CASSGGAYEQYF. As DNA, the CDR3 is TGTGCCAGCAGCGGGGGGGCCTACGAGCAGTACTTC.

J is TRBJ2-5 and V is TRBV18; 8 positions match TRBD2. CDR1 and CDR2 from the germline V gene are KGHSH and LQKENI. The CDR3 length is 16 residues. Losses at the gene ends were 3 bases for V and 4 bases for J; bases not matched to a gene: 10. Written as DNA, the CDR3 is TGTGCCAGCTCACCTACGGGACTAGGGGGTGGAGAGACCCAGTACTTC. Encoded protein: CASSPTGLGGGETQYF.

The CDR3 DNA reads TGTGCCAGCAGTTACGATGACAGGCCTGGAAACACCATATATTTT. Translated, it gives CASSYDDRPGNTIYF. The chain uses TRBV6-6 and TRBJ1-3; tentative D call: TRBD1 (6 bases). The germline V gene encodes CDR1 MNHNY and CDR2 SVGAGI (reference sequence). The CDR3 covers 15 residues. Trimming left V 2 bases short and J 2 bases short, with 10 bases between.

The sample holds one count of this clone. The V call is TRBV6-6, the J call TRBJ1-5; D is uncertain. With 11 bases removed from V and 6 bases from J, the gap between germline ends came to 8 bases. The CDR3 consists of 10 residues. The germline V gene has CDR1 MNHNY and CDR2 SVGAGI (reference sequence). The CDR3, as DNA: TGTGCCGGCGGGATTCAGCCCCAGCATTTT. It yields the protein CAGGIQPQHF.

V gene TRBV7-9 combines with J gene TRBJ2-5, with 8 bases fitting TRBD2. Germline lookup yields CDR1 SEHNR and CDR2 FQNEAQ (reference sequence). The CDR3 runs to 14 residues. The J segment lost 5 bases and the V segment lost 5 bases, leaving 7 bases of the junction unmatched. This CDR3 is CASSKTSAMETQYF. The CDR3, as DNA: TGTGCCAGCAGCAAGACTAGCGCGATGGAGACCCAGTACTTC.

This clone appeared a few times. CDR3 sequence (DNA): TGTGCCAGCAGTTACTCGAATCCCCCCTACGAGCAGTACTTC. Translating gives CASSYSNPPYEQYF. The chain has TRBV6-5 and TRBJ2-7; D is unclear. V was clipped by 0 bases and J by 2 bases, with 8 bases between them. Looked up from germline, CDR1 is MNHEY and CDR2 is SVGAGI. This CDR3 is built from 14 residues.

This sequence joins TRBV29-1 and TRBJ2-3; D is perhaps TRBD2 (5 bases). V lost 6 bases and J lost 4, with 17 bases in between. The CDR3 is 14 amino acids. Germline-derived CDR1 and CDR2 are SQVTM and ANQGSEA. The CDR3 coding sequence is TGCAGCGTCCAGAGGACTCCCGGCGCAGATACGCAGTATTTT. It translates to CSVQRTPGADTQYF.

This chain links TRBV20-1 with TRBJ1-2; D unclear. Germline lookup yields CDR1 DFQATT and CDR2 SNEGSKA (reference sequence). With 0 bases removed from V and 7 bases from J, the gap between germline ends came to 3 bases. The CDR3 runs 10 residues. The CDR3 DNA is TGCAGTGCTAGAGACGCTGGCTACACCTTC. It encodes CSARDAGYTF.

CDR3 sequence: CASSADRGNYGYTF. CDR3 nucleotide sequence: TGTGCCAGTAGCGCGGACAGGGGTAACTATGGCTACACCTTC. The chain links TRBV19 to TRBJ1-2; the match to TRBD1 covers 9 bases. V shed 6 bases, J shed 1 base, and the junction held 3 bases outside the gene matches. The CDR3 is 14 amino acids. CDR1 LNHDA and CDR2 SQIVND come from the germline V gene (reference sequence).

The chain uses TRBV28 and TRBJ2-2, with D uncertain. In germline, CDR1 is MDHEN, CDR2 SYDVKM. CDR3 length: 14 amino acids. Trimming took off 3 bases at V and 3 bases at J, with 8 bases between the two ends. The CDR3 is CASSFIGYTGELFF. The DNA for the CDR3 is TGTGCCAGCAGTTTCATCGGATACACCGGGGAGCTGTTTTTT.

This sequence joins TRBV7-6 and TRBJ2-3; D is unclear. The germline V gene encodes CDR1 SGHVS and CDR2 FNYEAQ. V was cut by 5 bases and J by 3 bases, with 3 bases left in between. This CDR3 is built from 11 residues. The CDR3 is CASSTTDTQYF. The CDR3 nucleotides read TGTGCCAGCAGCACTACAGATACGCAGTATTTT. The full variable domain, rest sourced from reference TRBV7-6 and TRBJ2-3, is GAGVSQSPRYKVTKRGQDVALRCDPISGHVSLYWYRQALGQGPEFLTYFNYEAQQDKSGLPNDRFSAERPEGSISTLTIQRTEQRDSAMYRCASSTTDTQYFGPGTRLTVL.

A few counts support this clone. Other DNA sequences in this sample translate to the same CDR3. The V and J genes are TRBV28 and TRBJ2-7; 10 nucleotides align to TRBD2. V dropped 1 base and J dropped 3; count of bases not matched to a gene: 3. CDR1 is MDHEN and CDR2 is SYDVKM in the germline V gene. CDR3 size: 15 residues. The CDR3 DNA sequence: TGTGCCAGCAGTTTATACGCTAGCGGGGGCTACGAGCAGTACTTC. It specifies CASSLYASGGYEQYF.

Here the CDR3 reads CASSPPIGAETQYF. The CDR3 DNA reads as TGTGCCAGCTCACCCCCAATAGGGGCAGAGACCCAGTACTTC. V usage is TRBV18 and J usage is TRBJ2-5; D possibly corresponds to TRBD1 (5 bases). Germline CDR1 and CDR2: KGHSH and LQKENI. This CDR3 has 14 residues. Trimming stripped 3 bases from V and 4 bases from J, with 12 bases between. The entire variable domain, with the rest obtained from reference TRBV18 and TRBJ2-5, is as follows: NAGVMQNPRHLVRRRGQEARLRCSPMKGHSHVYWYRQLPEEGLKFMVYLQKENIIDESGMPKERFSAEFPKEGPSILRIQQVVRGDSAAYFCASSPPIGAETQYFGPGTRLLVL.

The chain has TRBV5-1 and TRBJ1-4; the D is unclear. CDR1 is SGHRS, CDR2 YFSETQ, per germline. The CDR3 extends over 14 amino acids. The V and J ends lost 0 bases and 5 bases respectively, with 8 bases between them. The CDR3 region is CASSLGSENEKLFF. CDR3 DNA sequence: TGCGCCAGCAGCTTGGGGTCGGAAAATGAAAAACTGTTTTTT.

CDR3 residues: CASSLGQGANSPLHF. CDR3 bases: TGTGCCAGCAGCTTAGGTCAGGGAGCGAATTCACCCCTCCACTTT. This chain joins TRBV11-2 and TRBJ1-6; perhaps TRBD1 as D (5 bases). Trimming removed 1 base at V and 7 bases at J, with 11 bases between. The CDR3 runs to 15 residues. CDR1 is SGHAT and CDR2 is FQNNGV in the germline V gene.

This rearrangement joins TRBV10-2 to TRBJ1-1; D is undetermined. V gave up 2 bases and J gave up 4 bases, with 8 bases separating them. The CDR3 is made up of 13 amino acids. The germline CDR1 and CDR2 sequences are WSHSY and SAAADI. The CDR3 here is CASSEVLSTEAFF. In DNA, the CDR3 is TGCGCCAGCAGTGAGGTACTCAGCACTGAAGCTTTCTTT.

The chain joins TRBV2 to TRBJ2-7; D may match TRBD1 or TRBD2 (5 bases each). Trimming cost V 6 bases and J 6 bases, with 12 bases left between them. Germline V gene data show CDR1 as SNHLY and CDR2 as FYNNEI. The CDR3 totals 12 residues. CDR3: CASRDGTFEQYF. The CDR3 DNA sequence: TGTGCCAGCAGAGACGGGACGTTCGAGCAGTACTTC.